This record covers a single TCR beta chain. Study processing details: Using reference gene primer amplification, nucleated cell counts were estimated. Produced via immunoSEQ multiplex PCR; TCRdb's table is partial and in-frame only. D and trimming were read from the DNA, whereas the V and J calls and clone size are those reported in that table. The table lists approximately 120,000 clones, around four fifths of them singletons. The sample comes from a study of blood T cell repertoires in COVID-19. Study-wide background: In each case, the material was cDNA or gDNA derived from T cells, B-cell-depleted T cells, or PBMCs.

CDR1 is KGHDR, CDR2 SFDVKD, per germline. This CDR3 has 13 residues. V was trimmed by 3 bases and J by 7 bases, leaving 9 bases between them. Material for sequencing was peripheral blood. This receptor was identified in a woman aged 60-75 years with acute or convalescent COVID-19. The chain recombines TRBV24-1 with TRBJ1-5; D unclear. CDR3 protein: CATSDKYFQPQHF. In DNA form, the CDR3 reads TGTGCCACCAGTGATAAATACTTCCAGCCCCAGCATTTT.